The T cell receptor beta chain described here comes from a study of T cell responses to AZD1222 COVID-19 vaccine. Trimming left V 5 bases short and J 5 bases short, with 10 bases between. The length of the CDR3 is 13 residues. Germline CDR1 reads LNHDA; CDR2 reads SQIVND (reference sequence). Clones were read by immunoSEQ multiplex PCR, and TCRdb kept only the in-frame ones, dropping some. The data contain roughly 120,000 clones, about 85% of them singletons. General study results and limits: Only a handful of AZD1222 recipients were seropositive at baseline.

As concerns this clone: Its specificity is unknown.

The chain couples TRBV19 to TRBJ2-1; D remains ambiguous. Sample: peripheral blood, taken on day 0 of AZD1222 vaccination. The TCR comes from an adult in good health. In DNA form, the CDR3 reads TGTGCCAGTAGTCCCGCGTGGGACAATGAGCAGTTCTTC. As protein: CASSPAWDNEQFF. Variable domain in full (rest from reference TRBV19 and TRBJ2-1): DGGITQSPKYLFRKEGQNVTLSCEQNLNHDAMYWYRQDPGQGLRLIYYSQIVNDFQKGDIAEGYSVSREKKESFPLTVTSAQKNPTAFYLCASSPAWDNEQFFGPGTRLTVL.